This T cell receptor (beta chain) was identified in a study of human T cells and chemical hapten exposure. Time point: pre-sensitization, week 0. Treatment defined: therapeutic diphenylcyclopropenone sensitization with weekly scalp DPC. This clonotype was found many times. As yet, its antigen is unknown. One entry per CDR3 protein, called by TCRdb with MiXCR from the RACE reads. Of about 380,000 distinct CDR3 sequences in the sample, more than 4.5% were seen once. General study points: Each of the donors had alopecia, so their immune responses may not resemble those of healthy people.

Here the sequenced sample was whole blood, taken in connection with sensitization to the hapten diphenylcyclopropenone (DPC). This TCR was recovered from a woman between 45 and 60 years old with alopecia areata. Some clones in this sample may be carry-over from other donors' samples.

CDR3 residues: CSVEDRGRGGEQFF. The CDR3 nucleotides are TGCAGCGTTGAAGATCGAGGCCGGGGAGGTGAGCAGTTCTTC. This sequence joins TRBV29-1 and TRBJ2-1; perhaps TRBD2 as D (6 bases). In germline, CDR1 is SQVTM, CDR2 ANQGSEA. Deletions cut 0 bases from V and 9 bases from J, with 15 bases between. The CDR3 totals 14 residues.